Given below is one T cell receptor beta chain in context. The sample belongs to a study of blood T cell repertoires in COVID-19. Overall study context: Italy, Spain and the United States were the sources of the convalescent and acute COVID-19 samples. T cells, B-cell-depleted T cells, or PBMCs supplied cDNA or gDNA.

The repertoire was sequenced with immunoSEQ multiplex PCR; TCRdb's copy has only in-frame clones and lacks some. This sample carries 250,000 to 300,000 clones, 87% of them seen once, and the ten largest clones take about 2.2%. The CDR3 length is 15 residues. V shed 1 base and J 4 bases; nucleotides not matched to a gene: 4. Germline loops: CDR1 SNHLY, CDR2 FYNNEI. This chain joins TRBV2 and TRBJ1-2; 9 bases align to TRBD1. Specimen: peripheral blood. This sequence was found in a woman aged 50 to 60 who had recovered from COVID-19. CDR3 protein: CASSEGTGASYGYTF. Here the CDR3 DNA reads TGTGCCAGCAGTGAAGGGACAGGGGCCAGCTATGGCTACACCTTC.